The 25 T cell receptor beta chains reported below all come from one sample, sequenced in a study of blood T cell repertoires in COVID-19. The data were produced by immunoSEQ multiplex PCR, yet TCRdb's version contains in-frame clones alone and is incomplete. The sample lists fewer than 90,000 clones; roughly 71% were seen once. The sequenced sample was peripheral blood. Receptors were obtained from a man aged 55 to 70 with COVID-19, enrolled during active disease.

The sample holds one count of this clone. V is TRBV3-1 (or the pseudogene TRBV3-2) and J is TRBJ2-5; 7 bases line up with TRBD2. This CDR3 has 16 amino acids. Trimming cost V 4 bases and J 2 bases; bases outside gene matches: 10. From germline, CDR1 is LGHDT and CDR2 YNNKEL (reference sequence). DNA for the CDR3: TGTGCCAGCAGCCCGCGGGGGACTCGGGGTCAAGAGACCCAGTACTTC. Amino acids: CASSPRGTRGQETQYF.

V usage is TRBV19 and J usage is TRBJ2-2; perhaps TRBD2 as D (6 bases). The CDR3 is 18 residues long. V gave up 1 base and J gave up 0 bases, with 15 bases separating them. Germline V gene sequence: CDR1 LNHDA, CDR2 SQIVND (reference sequence). CDR3 nucleotides: TGTGCCAGTAGTATAGGGCTAGTGGGGGGATCGAACACCGGGGAGCTGTTTTTT. Translating it yields CASSIGLVGGSNTGELFF.

The chain has TRBV10-1 and TRBJ2-3; TRBD2 matches at 7 bases. CDR3 length equals 14 residues. Germline V CDR1 and CDR2: WNHNN, SYGVQD (reference sequence). The V and J ends lost 5 bases and 2 bases, in that order; junction bases with no gene match: 4. The chain's CDR3 is CASSLTSNTDTQYF. CDR3 sequence (DNA): TGCGCCAGCAGTCTGACTAGCAACACAGATACGCAGTATTTT.

The rearrangement uses TRBV18 and TRBJ2-1; tentative D call: TRBD2 (6 bases). The germline CDR1 and CDR2 sequences are KGHSH and LQKENI. The CDR3 contains 19 residues. V lost 2 bases and J lost 0, with 20 bases in between. The CDR3 reads CASSPGGGTSWSSYNEQFF. Here the CDR3 DNA reads TGTGCCAGCTCACCAGGCGGTGGGACTTCCTGGAGCTCCTACAATGAGCAGTTCTTC.

The chain recombines TRBV11-2 with TRBJ2-1, with 10 positions matching TRBD2. Trimming took 5 bases from V and 4 from J; bases not matched to a gene: 8. Germline loops: CDR1 SGHAT, CDR2 FQNNGV. The CDR3 contains 16 residues. CDR3 sequence: CASSLALAGAYNEQFF. CDR3 nucleotide sequence: TGTGCCAGCAGCCTGGCTCTAGCGGGGGCGTACAATGAGCAGTTCTTC.

This CDR3 reads CASSRGTGFSYEQYF. The CDR3, as DNA: TGCGCCAGCAGCCGAGGGACAGGATTCTCCTACGAGCAGTACTTC. The rearrangement uses TRBV10-2 and TRBJ2-7; 8 nucleotides match TRBD1. Trimming cost V 6 bases and J 0 bases; bases outside gene matches: 7. Germline CDR1 reads WSHSY; CDR2 reads SAAADI. The CDR3 spans 15 residues.

This chain links TRBV28 with TRBJ1-5; 7 bases map to TRBD1. This CDR3 comprises 13 residues. V dropped 5 bases and J dropped 4; count of bases not matched to a gene: 2. In germline, CDR1 is MDHEN, CDR2 SYDVKM. CDR3: CASSGTVNQPQHF. The CDR3 nucleotides read TGTGCCAGCAGTGGGACAGTTAATCAGCCCCAGCATTTT.

The CDR3 reads CASSETGKANVLTF. DNA for the CDR3: TGTGCCAGCAGTGAGACAGGGAAGGCCAACGTCCTGACTTTC. V and J are TRBV6-1 and TRBJ2-6; 7 bases agree with TRBD1. Germline assignment: CDR1 MNHNS and CDR2 SASEGT. There are 14 residues in the CDR3. V lost 3 bases, J lost 6 bases, and 2 bases stayed unmatched.

This clone was counted ten times or more. The chain carries TRBV5-4 and TRBJ2-2; 7 nucleotides match TRBD1. The CDR3 sequence is 14 residues long. Trimming took 4 bases from V and 6 from J; bases not matched to a gene: 6. Germline V gene lookup returns CDR1 SGHNT and CDR2 YYREEE (reference sequence). DNA for the CDR3: TGTGCCAGCAGCGCGGACAGGTCGGCCGGGGAGCTGTTTTTT. Translated, it gives CASSADRSAGELFF.

This sequence joins TRBV5-6 and TRBJ2-5, with TRBD1 as a possible D gene (5 bases). CDR3 length: 14 residues. V lost 0 bases and J 2 bases, leaving 8 bases between the germline ends. Germline CDR1 and CDR2: SGHDT and YYEEEE. CDR3 bases: TGTGCCAGCAGCTTGGGAAGGGGTCAAGAGACCCAGTACTTC. As protein: CASSLGRGQETQYF.

This chain joins TRBV28 and TRBJ2-3; no clear D. The CDR3 totals 13 residues. V was pared by 6 bases and J by 0 bases, with 7 bases between. Germline CDR1 and CDR2: MDHEN and SYDVKM. The CDR3 DNA sequence: TGTGCCAGCAGACTATCTAGCACAGATACGCAGTATTTT. It specifies CASRLSSTDTQYF.

The chain uses TRBV9 and TRBJ2-7, with D possibly matching TRBD2 (6 bases). CDR3 length equals 14 residues. The ends were cut back, 3 bases at V and 4 bases at J, with 14 bases in the middle. CDR1 and CDR2 from the germline V gene are SGDLS and YYNGEE. The DNA for the CDR3 is TGTGCCAGCAGCGAAACCGGGACTCATTACGAGCAGTACTTC. Translation: CASSETGTHYEQYF.

J is TRBJ2-3 and V is TRBV9; D possibly corresponds to TRBD2 (6 bases). V gave up 3 bases and J gave up 6 bases, with 14 bases separating them. Germline CDR1 SGDLS, CDR2 YYNGEE. CDR3 length: 14 residues. The CDR3 coding sequence is TGTGCCAGCAGCGCCGGGAGTGGGGGTGATACGCAGTATTTT. Residues: CASSAGSGGDTQYF. Combining the CDR3 with reference TRBV9 and TRBJ2-3 gives the whole variable domain DSGVTQTPKHLITATGQRVTLRCSPRSGDLSVYWYQQSLDQGLQFLIQYYNGEERAKGNILERFSAQQFPDLHSELNLSSLELGDSALYFCASSAGSGGDTQYFGPGTRLTVL.

The chain joins TRBV28 to TRBJ2-7; unclear D gene. CDR1 and CDR2 from the germline V gene are MDHEN and SYDVKM. V was trimmed by 4 bases and J by 6 bases, leaving 7 bases between them. This CDR3 is 11 amino acids long. The CDR3 protein is CASSWAREQYF. The CDR3 DNA sequence: TGTGCCAGCAGTTGGGCTCGCGAGCAGTACTTC.

This clone has a handful of counts. The CDR3 protein is CASRRPGTKAYEQYF. The CDR3 nucleotides read TGTGCCAGCAGACGACCCGGGACAAAGGCATACGAGCAGTACTTC. The rearrangement uses TRBV21-1 and TRBJ2-7; the tabulated D call, TRBD1, remains unverified against the DNA. TRBV21-1 is described as a pseudogene. CDR3 length equals 15 residues.

This chain uses TRBV11-2 with TRBJ2-1; the match to TRBD1 covers 7 bases. The V segment lost 6 bases and the J segment 6 bases; nucleotides outside the gene matches: 5. Germline V gene sequence: CDR1 SGHAT, CDR2 FQNNGV. This CDR3 is built from 13 residues. This CDR3 is CASRPSGGNEQFF. CDR3 sequence (DNA): TGTGCCAGCAGGCCCTCAGGGGGCAATGAGCAGTTCTTC.

CDR3 sequence (DNA): TGTGCCAGCTCACAAACAACGGGGGAGGAAGGCTACACCTTC. It specifies CASSQTTGEEGYTF. The chain is built from TRBV18 and TRBJ1-2; the D gene is possibly TRBD1 (5 bases). Germline CDR1 and CDR2: KGHSH and LQKENI. V was clipped by 4 bases and J by 8 bases, with 17 bases between them. This CDR3 region has 14 residues.

This rearrangement joins TRBV2 to TRBJ2-3; maybe TRBD2 (5 bases). There are 15 residues in the CDR3. Trimming took 7 bases from V and 5 from J, leaving 19 bases between them. CDR1 and CDR2 (germline): SNHLY, FYNNEI. In nucleotides, the CDR3 is TGTGCCAGCAAGGTAGTCGCTAGCCGGAAAGATACGCAGTATTTT. As protein: CASKVVASRKDTQYF.

This chain links TRBV27 with TRBJ1-5, with D perhaps matching TRBD1 (6 bases). Germline values: CDR1 MNHEY, CDR2 SMNVEV (reference sequence). With 3 bases removed from V and 4 bases from J, the gap between germline ends came to 13 bases. The CDR3 has 15 residues. The DNA for the CDR3 is TGTGCCAGCAGTTTTGTAGGTCAGGGGAATCAGCCCCAGCATTTT. Translation: CASSFVGQGNQPQHF.

The rearrangement uses TRBV11-3 and TRBJ1-4, with no clear D. The germline CDR1 and CDR2 sequences are SGHNT and YENEEA. The CDR3 is 14 residues long. Trimming removed 0 bases from V and 3 bases from J, with 5 bases in between. CDR3 loop: CASSLEYSNEKLFF. CDR3 coding DNA: TGTGCCAGCAGCTTAGAATATTCTAATGAAAAACTGTTTTTT.

This clone was detected once. This chain connects TRBV5-1 to TRBJ2-6; D call uncertain. The CDR3 is made up of 14 amino acids. Trimming left V 3 bases short and J 2 bases short, with 6 bases between. The germline V gene has CDR1 SGHRS and CDR2 YFSETQ. CDR3 sequence (DNA): TGCGCCAGCAGCTCCACAACTGGGGCCAACGTCCTGACTTTC. Protein sequence: CASSSTTGANVLTF.

This chain connects TRBV7-9 to TRBJ1-3; unclear D gene. The CDR3 sequence is 12 residues long. Looked up from germline, CDR1 is SEHNR and CDR2 is FQNEAQ (reference sequence). Trimming left V 5 bases short and J 4 bases short, with 6 bases between. Here the CDR3 DNA reads TGTGCCAGCAGCCCCCAAGGAAACACCATATATTTT. Translating it yields CASSPQGNTIYF.

V and J are TRBV6-5 and TRBJ1-3, with D possibly being TRBD1 (6 bases). V gave up 4 bases and J gave up 2 bases, with 9 bases separating them. The germline V gene has CDR1 MNHEY and CDR2 SVGAGI. This CDR3 comprises 14 residues. CDR3 amino acids: CASSSTGTGNTIYF. The CDR3 coding sequence is TGTGCCAGCAGTTCAACAGGGACTGGAAACACCATATATTTT.

The chain recombines TRBV7-2 with TRBJ2-5, with a weak D call TRBD2 (5 bases). Between the trimmed V and J ends, which lost 0 bases and 7 bases, there was a span of 9 bases. This CDR3 contains 13 residues. Germline values: CDR1 SGHTA, CDR2 FQGNSA. CDR3 residues: CASSLAGVGTQYF. CDR3 nucleotides: TGTGCCAGCAGCTTAGCGGGAGTGGGGACCCAGTACTTC.

This clone occurred a few times. The chain is built from TRBV5-1 and TRBJ2-7; 8 bases fit TRBD1. CDR1 is SGHRS and CDR2 is YFSETQ in the germline V gene. CDR3 size: 13 residues. V lost 4 bases and J lost 3; bases outside the gene matches: 3. The CDR3 protein is CASSTGQGYEQYF. The CDR3 nucleotides are TGCGCCAGCAGCACCGGACAGGGCTACGAGCAGTACTTC.